Described below is a single T cell receptor (beta chain) sequence and its context. The data stem from a study of T-cell reconstitution after alpha-beta-depleted transplantation in children. CDR1 SGHVS and CDR2 FQNEAQ come from the germline V gene. The CDR3 length is 15 residues. Trimming pared 3 bases from V and 5 bases from J, leaving 13 bases between. Construction of the TCRbeta library involved unique molecular identifiers. TCRdb used MiXCR to reprocess the PCR reads, holding one entry per CDR3 protein. The sample records around 380,000 distinct CDR3 sequences, roughly 10% being singletons. Sequencing used PBMCs from the stem cell graft donor, obtained from the stem cell graft. The receptor comes from a human donor who donated a stem cell graft to a child with acute myeloid leukemia. This sequence joins TRBV7-8 and TRBJ2-2; D assignment may be TRBD1 or TRBD2 (5 bases each). CDR3 in amino acids: CASSFLQGRTGELFF. The DNA for the CDR3 is TGTGCCAGCAGCTTTTTGCAGGGACGGACCGGGGAGCTGTTTTTT.